This TCR beta chain originates from a study of blood T cells in healthy people across ages (dated by TCRdb to the mid-2010s). With respect to the entire study: In model experiments, roughly one uniquely barcoded TCR beta cDNA molecule per two T cells was captured by template switching. Using deep sequencing normalized with unique cDNA molecular identifiers, the study measured how TCR beta repertoire diversity changes with age. Four age groups were formed from the donors: young (average approximately 16 years), middle-aged (less than 40), aged (62) and long-lived (more than 75). Donors of different ages were randomly distributed across sequencing lanes to avoid experimental bias. Two additional independent replicas of 1 million unique cDNA reads from the same blood draw were analyzed for two donors (one aged 18 to 30 and one aged 80 or older). What the work shows at the level of the full study, not this receptor alone: Because the CMV infection status of the donors was unknown, age-related changes in expanded clonotypes may potentially have been confounded. Observed TCR beta diversity per million T cells fell roughly linearly with age, and a significant reduction was already apparent by age roughly 40. Estimates of total diversity based on one million sequenced T cells were regarded as lower bounds and as underestimates. Conclusive comparison of naive and antigen-experienced compartments was prevented by the profiling of bulk unsorted PBMCs. The percentage of naive T cells measured by flow cytometry correlated strongly with observed TCR beta diversity. Compared with the aged group, more naive CD4+ T cells, fewer expanded clones and increased TCR diversity were shown by the long-lived group, suggesting age selection.

The receptor library was made with 5' RACE. Sequencing was performed on an Illumina HiSeq 2500. The second PCR ran for roughly 7 to 12 cycles and used a J-beta primer mix along with a sample-barcoded 5' primer. A template-switch 5' adaptor carrying 12 random nucleotides introduced a unique molecular identifier onto each TCR beta cDNA molecule. Each sample yielded at least 2.5 million CDR3-containing paired-end reads. First-strand cDNA was synthesized from all RNA with the Mint cDNA synthesis kit, primed by a TRBC-specific oligonucleotide. After uracil-DNA glycosylase treatment, a first 18-cycle PCR used universal primers M1SS and BC2_uni_R on all cDNA. Under the source paper's analysis protocol: Each sample was normalized by randomly selecting 1 million high-quality reads, each carrying a distinct molecular identifier. Reads with shared molecular identifiers were discarded instead of being binned into consensus sequences. CDR3 identification, clonotype clustering and error correction used MiTCR with a Q25 quality threshold and the strictest error-elimination algorithm. Lower-bound total TCR beta diversity was estimated with a nonparametric unseen species model using Euler transformation. In TCRdb, the public reads were trimmed at Q25 with fastp and aligned with MiXCR, with productive beta chains retained. CDR3 protein duplicates are merged, each entry listing the most common genes and DNA. The V and J calls come from TCRdb's annotation, not from the publication. The sample table contains approximately 1,000,000 distinct CDR3 sequences; only one count was recorded for more than 40% of them. The ten largest clones take up 18% of the sample.

As for this clonotype: Its specific antigen is unknown. No much larger clonotype is one base removed from it; base qualities were not supplied.

Systemically healthy Caucasian individuals from Russia, about 38 in total and aged roughly 6 to 100 years, were included as donors. Ten milliliters of peripheral blood were collected from each donor into EDTA-treated Vacutainer tubes. PBMCs were isolated by Ficoll-Paque density-gradient centrifugation, with at least 6 million obtained per sample. Total RNA was extracted from PBMCs with Trizol reagent, with at least 5.5 micrograms obtained per sample. For every donor, an aliquot of PBMCs went through flow cytometry to measure the percentages of naive CD45RAhigh/CD27high T cells. Counted from cysteine to phenylalanine, this CDR3 has 13 amino acids. Left in the record is the CDR3 DNA by itself, 39 bases read in frame from the first base. Per the germline V gene (reference sequence), MNHEY is the CDR1 and SMNVEV is the CDR2.

The specimen was blood. This chain is built from TRBV27 and TRBJ2-1; the best D guess is TRBD2, with 6 bases matching. The last part of the DNA fits TRBJ2-7 better; the J call may be wrong. This clonotype was obtained from a woman aged 60-75 years in good health. The sequence in DNA is TGTGCCAGCAGTTTACGGGGAGGACCCGAGCAGTACTTC. It codes for CASSLRGGPEQYF.